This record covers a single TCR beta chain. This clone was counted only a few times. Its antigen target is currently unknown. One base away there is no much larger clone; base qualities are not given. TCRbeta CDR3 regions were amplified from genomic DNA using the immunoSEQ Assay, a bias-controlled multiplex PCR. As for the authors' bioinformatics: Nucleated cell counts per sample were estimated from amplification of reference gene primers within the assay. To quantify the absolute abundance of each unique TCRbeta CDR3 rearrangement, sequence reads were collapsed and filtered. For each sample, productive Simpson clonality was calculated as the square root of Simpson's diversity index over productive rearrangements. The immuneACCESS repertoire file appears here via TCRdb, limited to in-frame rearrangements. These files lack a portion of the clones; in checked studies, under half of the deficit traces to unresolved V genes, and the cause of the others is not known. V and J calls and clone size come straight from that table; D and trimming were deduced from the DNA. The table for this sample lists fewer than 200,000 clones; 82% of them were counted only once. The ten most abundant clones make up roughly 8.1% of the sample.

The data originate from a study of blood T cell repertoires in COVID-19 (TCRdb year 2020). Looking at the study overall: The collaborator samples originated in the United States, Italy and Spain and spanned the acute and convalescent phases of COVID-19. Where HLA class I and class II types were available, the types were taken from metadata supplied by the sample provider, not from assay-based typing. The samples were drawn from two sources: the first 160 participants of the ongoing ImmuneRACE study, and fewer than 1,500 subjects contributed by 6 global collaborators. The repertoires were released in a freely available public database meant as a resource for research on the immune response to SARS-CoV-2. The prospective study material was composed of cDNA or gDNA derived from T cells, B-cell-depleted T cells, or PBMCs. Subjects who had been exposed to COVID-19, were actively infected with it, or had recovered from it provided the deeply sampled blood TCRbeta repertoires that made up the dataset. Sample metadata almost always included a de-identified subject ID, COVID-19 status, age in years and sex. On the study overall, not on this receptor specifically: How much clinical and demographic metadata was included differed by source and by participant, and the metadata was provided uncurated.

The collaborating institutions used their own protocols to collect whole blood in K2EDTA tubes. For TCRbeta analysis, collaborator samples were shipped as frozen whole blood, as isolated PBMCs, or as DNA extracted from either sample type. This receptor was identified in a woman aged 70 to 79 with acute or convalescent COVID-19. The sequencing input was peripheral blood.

The CDR3: CASSLAVEGRGTDTQYF. The DNA sequence is given as TGTGCCAGCAGTTTGGCGGTCGAGGGTCGGGGCACAGATACGCAGTATTTT. The chain uses TRBV27 and TRBJ2-3, with a weak D call of TRBD2 (5 bases match). CDR1 and CDR2 were assigned from the germline V gene (reference sequence) as MNHEY and SMNVEV. Cut back by 3 bases and 1 base, the V and J ends lie 17 bases apart. Measured from the cysteine to the phenylalanine, the CDR3 is 17 residues long. Here the CDR3 DNA is all that survives: 51 bases in frame from base 1.